This T cell receptor (beta chain) derives from a study of radiation and T cells in renal cell carcinoma. Notes on the study in general: In blood, top tumor clones expanded by 2 weeks, shrinking by 4. Baseline intratumoral clonotype presence is unknown without pretreatment biopsies.

Clones were sequenced by immunoSEQ multiplex PCR, and TCRdb holds only the in-frame ones, with some missing. The sample has around 77,000 clones, roughly 83% seen once. Points on this clone: The antigen is not known.

The time point is: blood 4 weeks post-SBRT, at nephrectomy. The sample's treatment: 15 Gy SBRT to primary tumor, nephrectomy 4 weeks later. Nephrectomy followed 15 Gy stereotactic body radiation by 4 weeks. Serial blood draws occurred at baseline and 2 and 4 weeks post-SBRT. This CDR3 region has 13 residues. CDR1 is MDHEN and CDR2 is SYDVKM in the germline V gene. Trimming at V came to 2 bases and at J to 10 bases, leaving 6 bases not matched to a gene. This sequence was found in a woman aged 60-75 years with renal cell carcinoma. The sample consisted of blood, taken from a patient whose treatment included radiotherapy and nephrectomy. V is TRBV28 and J is TRBJ1-1; the match to TRBD1 covers 8 bases. CDR3 in amino acids: CASSLRDRLRAFF. CDR3 bases: TGTGCCAGCAGTTTACGGGACAGGCTGCGAGCTTTCTTT.